This entry concerns a single T cell receptor (beta chain). These data belong to a study of blood T cell repertoires in COVID-19. Across the study: Sites in the United States, Italy and Spain provided acute and convalescent COVID-19 samples. From T cells, B-cell-depleted T cells, or PBMCs came the material, which was cDNA or gDNA.

Germline values: CDR1 SGHRS, CDR2 YFSETQ. The V and J ends lost 2 bases and 2 bases respectively, with 10 bases between them. The CDR3 covers 15 residues. In the authors' workflow: Estimated nucleated cell counts came from reference gene primer amplification. TCRdb's copy holds only in-frame clones and misses some; the assay was immunoSEQ multiplex PCR. That table gives V, J and clone size, and the DNA gave D and trimming. The sample yields 300,000 to 400,000 clones, under 95% seen once. What was sequenced was peripheral blood. The chain recombines TRBV5-1 with TRBJ2-2; D is possibly TRBD1 (6 bases). The TCR was taken from a woman under 30 who had recovered from COVID-19. The CDR3 DNA is TGCGCCAGCAGCTTCGGACAGTCAAACACCGGGGAGCTGTTTTTT. Translation gives CASSFGQSNTGELFF. The whole variable domain, remainder taken from reference TRBV5-1 and TRBJ2-2, is KAGVTQTPRYLIKTRGQQVTLSCSPISGHRSVSWYQQTPGQGLQFLFEYFSETQRNKGNFPGRFSGRQFSNSRSEMNVSTLELGDSALYLCASSFGQSNTGELFFGEGSRLTVL.